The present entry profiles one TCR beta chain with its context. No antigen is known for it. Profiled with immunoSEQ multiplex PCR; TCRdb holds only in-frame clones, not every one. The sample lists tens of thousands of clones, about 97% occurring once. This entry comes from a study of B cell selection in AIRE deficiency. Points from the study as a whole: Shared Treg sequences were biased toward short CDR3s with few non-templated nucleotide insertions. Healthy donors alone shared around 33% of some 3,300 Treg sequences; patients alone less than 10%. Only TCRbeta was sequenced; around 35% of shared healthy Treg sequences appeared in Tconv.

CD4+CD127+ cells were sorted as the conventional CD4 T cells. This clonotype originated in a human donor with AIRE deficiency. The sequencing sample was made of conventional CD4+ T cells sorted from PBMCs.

As DNA, the CDR3 is TGTGCCAGTAGTGCCCGATCGAGGCGCATCCACTATGGCTACACCTTC. Its protein is CASSARSRRIHYGYTF. This chain connects TRBV19 to TRBJ1-2; no firm D call. Germline loops: CDR1 LNHDA, CDR2 SQIVND (reference sequence). The V end was cut by 5 bases, the J end by 3 bases, with 19 bases between. The CDR3 extends over 16 amino acids.